Presented here are 15 T cell receptor beta chains from one specimen sequenced in a study of T cell repertoires in cytomegalovirus infection. TCRdb analysed the reads with MiXCR anew, one entry per CDR3 protein. The sample lists under 850,000 distinct CDR3 sequences; about 30% were seen once. These receptors have no known antigen. The sample in question was cultured PBMCs, obtained from culture after CMV antigen stimulation. The source of these receptors is a human donor in good health (CMV status not recorded). Some clones in this sample may be carry-over from other donors' samples.

As regards this clonotype: This is likely a read error, given that the CDR3 carries no conserved phenylalanine or tryptophan at its end. This chain joins TRBV4-3 and TRBJ2-7; D is possibly TRBD1 (6 bases). CDR3 length equals 14 residues. The germline V gene encodes CDR1 LGHNA and CDR2 YSLEER. The V end was cut by 3 bases, the J end by 3 bases, with 12 bases between. CDR3 sequence: CASSHSGTLYEQYL. The CDR3 nucleotides are TGCGCCAGCAGCCATTCGGGGACACTCTACGAGCAGTACCTC.

With respect to this clonotype: One end of the junction varies from germline; a read error may be responsible. The rearrangement uses TRBV12-3 or TRBV12-4 and TRBJ1-4; a weak D match, TRBD1 (6 bases). This CDR3 is 13 amino acids long. The CDR3 DNA reads as TGTACCAGCAGCCTTGGGACACCTGAAAAACTGTTTTTT. Its translation: CTSSLGTPEKLFF.

Only a few counts were recorded for this clonotype. The chain employs TRBV7-2 and TRBJ2-7, with D perhaps given as TRBD1 or TRBD2 (5 bases each). CDR3 length: 16 residues. CDR1 and CDR2 from the germline V gene are SGHTA and FQGNSA. V was pared by 5 bases and J by 3 bases, with 20 bases between. As DNA, the CDR3 is TGTGCCAGCAGCCAGAATGGGGGTTTAGGGCTCTACGAGCAGTACTTC. Residues: CASSQNGGLGLYEQYF.

This clonotype has just a few counts. The chain uses TRBV6-1 and TRBJ1-1; no firm D call. CDR3 length equals 11 residues. CDR1 is MNHNS and CDR2 is SASEGT in the germline V gene. The CDR3: CVPGGITEAFF. CDR3 DNA: TGTGTCCCCGGAGGCATCACTGAAGCTTTCTTT.

The CDR3 nucleotides are TGTGCCAGCAGCCAAGGGCAGGGACCCAATCAGCCCCAGCATTTT. This translates into CASSQGQGPNQPQHF. The V call is TRBV3-1, the J call TRBJ1-5; D possibly corresponds to TRBD1 (5 bases). Germline assignment: CDR1 LGHDT and CDR2 YNNKEL (reference sequence). The germline V and J ends were trimmed by 1 base and 3 bases, with 10 bases remaining between them. The CDR3 runs 15 residues.

A word on this clonotype: The missing conserved phenylalanine or tryptophan at the end of this CDR3 makes a read error likely. The V gene is TRBV7-2, the J gene TRBJ2-7, with 7 bases lining up with TRBD1. Germline V gene lookup returns CDR1 SGHTA and CDR2 FQGNSA. CDR3 size: 15 residues. Unmatched junction bases numbered 7, after V lost 0 bases and J lost 5 bases. The CDR3 DNA reads as TGTGCCAGCAGCTTAGCGTGGACAGGATTCAACGAGCAGTACCTC. Translating it yields CASSLAWTGFNEQYL.

The rearrangement joins TRBV7-9 to TRBJ2-2, with D uncertain. The CDR3 runs 13 residues. Germline CDR1 is SEHNR and CDR2 is FQNEAQ (reference sequence). V was clipped by 6 bases and J by 0 bases, with 5 bases between them. CDR3 sequence (DNA): TGTGCCAGCAGTGGGCCGAACACCGGGGAGCTGTTTTTT. Translated, it gives CASSGPNTGELFF.

The chain joins TRBV27 to TRBJ2-7; 8 bases map to TRBD1. The CDR3 consists of 15 residues. The ends lost 3 bases at V and 0 bases at J; junction bases unmatched: 4. Germline V gives CDR1 MNHEY, CDR2 SMNVEV (reference sequence). CDR3 DNA sequence: TGTGCCAGCAGTTTTACAGGACAGGGCTCCTACGAGCAGTACTTC. This codes for CASSFTGQGSYEQYF.

This clonotype was counted a few times. The gene calls are TRBV7-9 and TRBJ2-7; D is ambiguous. Germline V gene sequence: CDR1 SEHNR, CDR2 FQNEAQ (reference sequence). V lost 5 bases, J lost 2 bases, and 13 bases lay in between. This CDR3 has 14 residues. The CDR3 coding sequence is TGTGCCAGCAGCCTCTTTGCACAAGCCTACGAGCAGTACTTC. This gives the protein CASSLFAQAYEQYF. Full variable domain (rest looked up from reference TRBV7-9 and TRBJ2-7): DTGVSQNPRHKITKRGQNVTFRCDPISEHNRLYWYRQTLGQGPEFLTYFQNEAQLEKSRLLSDRFSAERPKGSFSTLEIQRTEQGDSAMYLCASSLFAQAYEQYFGPGTRLTVT.

This clonotype was seen repeatedly, ten times or more. One junction end disagrees with the germline gene, perhaps due to a read error. The chain employs TRBV6-1 and TRBJ2-5, with D maybe TRBD1 (5 bases). The length of the CDR3 is 14 residues. In germline, CDR1 is MNHNS, CDR2 SASEGT. The CDR3 protein is CSGMRRTHQETQYF. CDR3 in DNA: TGCTCAGGGATGAGGAGAACCCACCAAGAGACCCAGTACTTC.

On this clonotype: The DNA is left out, because the CDR3 cannot be placed on it with certainty; the CDR3 is given as TCRdb lists it. The chain employs TRBV12-3 or TRBV12-4 and TRBJ1-2; the D segment call TRBD1 is taken from the table without a DNA check. The CDR3 has 13 amino acids, counting both end residues. The CDR3 reads CASSFLAGDGYTF.

The chain recombines TRBV6-1 with TRBJ2-1; 12 bases align to TRBD2. Germline lookup yields CDR1 MNHNS and CDR2 SASEGT. V lost 5 bases, J lost 6 bases, and 5 bases stayed unmatched. The CDR3 has 15 amino acids. In DNA, the CDR3 is TGTGCCAGCAGTCCCGGGACTAGCGGGCCCAATGAGCAGTTCTTC. It encodes CASSPGTSGPNEQFF.

This clonotype was seen repeatedly, ten times or more. The CDR3 loop is CASSLAITDTQYF. CDR3 coding DNA: TGTGCCAGCAGCTTAGCGATCACAGATACGCAGTATTTT. The chain carries TRBV7-8 and TRBJ2-3; D not resolved. With 0 bases removed from V and 2 bases from J, the gap between germline ends came to 3 bases. CDR1 and CDR2 from the germline V gene are SGHVS and FQNEAQ. The CDR3 has 13 amino acids.

This clonotype has a handful of counts. The rearrangement links TRBV12-3 or TRBV12-4 to TRBJ2-7, with 9 bases aligning to TRBD1. This CDR3 comprises 16 residues. V was pared by 3 bases and J by 0 bases, with 6 bases of the junction left unmatched. CDR3 nucleotides: TGTGCCAGCAGTTTCACGACAGGGGGGAGCTCCTACGAGCAGTACTTC. This codes for CASSFTTGGSSYEQYF.

The V gene is TRBV6-1, the J gene TRBJ1-6; TRBD1 aligns across 12 bases. CDR3 length: 16 residues. Germline V CDR1 and CDR2: MNHNS, SASEGT. V gave up 4 bases and J gave up 11 bases; unmatched junction bases: 9. CDR3 coding DNA: TGTGCCAGCAGTGTGGGACAGGGGGCTTGGGGAGCACCCCTCCACTTT. Residues: CASSVGQGAWGAPLHF.